This T cell receptor (beta chain) was captured in a study of lymphopenia after photon versus proton radiotherapy. Germline lookup yields CDR1 SQVTM and CDR2 ANQGSEA. The CDR3 extends over 14 amino acids. Trimming left V 5 bases short and J 4 bases short, with 16 bases between. The study, taken as a whole, reports: Survival link was tested only in deceased patients; proton benefit remains a possibility. In patients who died, overall survival fell as post-nadir TCR diversity dropped more. Oligoclonal CD8+ Temra expansion after nadir drove photon patients' diversity drop. Relative stability marked proton patients; photon patients lost diversity and naive cells.

Concerning this clone itself: Its antigen remains unidentified.

Libraries were prepared by immunoSEQ multiplex PCR; TCRdb keeps only in-frame clonotypes and omits some of them. The sample yields some 27,000 clones, approximately 85% seen once. The specimen comprised peripheral blood, sampled from a patient treated with photon-based radiotherapy. The rearrangement uses TRBV29-1 and TRBJ2-3; D remains unclear. The source of this sequence is a man between 50 and 59 years old with gastric cancer. The CDR3: CSVQRATPPDTQYF. The CDR3 coding sequence is TGCAGCGTTCAAAGGGCCACTCCACCAGATACGCAGTATTTT.